This T cell receptor beta chain was sequenced in a study of sequential checkpoint blockade in melanoma. Study details: First-line arms were nivolumab then ipilimumab, or the reverse, randomized 1:1.

The treatment: randomized to nivolumab then ipilimumab (arm A) or the reverse (arm B). From thawed PBMCs, live CD3+CD8+ cells negative for CD19 and CD56 were sorted. CDR1 is MNHEY and CDR2 is SVGAGI in the germline V gene. With 2 bases clipped from V and 8 bases from J, the junction kept 6 bases outside the gene matches. The CDR3 sequence is 14 residues long. The repertoire was sequenced with immunoSEQ multiplex PCR; TCRdb's copy has only in-frame clones and lacks some. The table has some 19,000 clones, 65% to 85% seen once. The clonotype was recovered from a human donor with melanoma. The chain links TRBV6-5 to TRBJ2-1, with 7 bases that match TRBD1. The source was CD8+ T cells sorted from blood (inferred from file names), collected from a patient given nivolumab and ipilimumab in sequence. CDR3 residues: CASSYNRGDDEQFF. CDR3 bases: TGTGCCAGCAGTTACAACAGGGGAGACGATGAGCAGTTCTTC.